These 23 T cell receptor beta chains share one sample of origin, sequenced in a study of CD8+ T cells in alopecia areata. Investigators isolated RNA and reverse transcribed it into cDNA to act as the sequencing template. The table came from immunoSEQ multiplex PCR; TCRdb's copy has only in-frame clones and leaves some out. This table has some 190,000 clones, roughly 60% appearing once. Treatment meaning: oral pan-JAK inhibitor, 5-10 mg twice daily. Specimen: CD4+ T cells sorted from blood, collected at week 24, from a patient treated with tofacitinib. All receptors come from a human donor with alopecia areata.

This clone was found once. The chain joins TRBV5-6 to TRBJ1-2, with no clear D. The CDR3 loop spans 15 amino acids. Trimming removed 2 bases from V and 4 bases from J, with 15 bases in between. Germline V gives CDR1 SGHDT, CDR2 YYEEEE. CDR3 in DNA: TGTGCCAGCAGCTTCTGGACTGCCCGGACCTATGGCTACACCTTC. This translates into CASSFWTARTYGYTF.

J is TRBJ1-6 and V is TRBV4-3; D unresolved. In germline, CDR1 is LGHNA, CDR2 YSLEER. V lost 5 bases to trimming and J lost 8 bases, with 13 bases between them. CDR3 length: 14 amino acids. The CDR3 sequence: CASSGRAWDSPLHF. The CDR3 coding sequence is TGCGCCAGCAGCGGTCGGGCCTGGGATTCACCCCTCCACTTT.

In its sample, this clone was seen a few times. The chain combines TRBV27 with TRBJ1-3, with TRBD1 matching over 8 bases. V lost 5 bases, J lost 4 bases, and 7 bases stayed unmatched. Germline V lookup: CDR1 MNHEY, CDR2 SMNVEV (reference sequence). This CDR3 comprises 15 residues. For the CDR3, the DNA is TGTGCCAGCAGTCCTCGGACAGGGCGAGGAAACACCATATATTTT. Its translation: CASSPRTGRGNTIYF.

J is TRBJ1-2 and V is TRBV30; TRBD1 agrees at 7 bases. Germline loops: CDR1 GTSNPN, CDR2 SVGIG (reference sequence). The CDR3 contains 12 residues. V was pared by 4 bases and J by 4 bases, with 3 bases of the junction left unmatched. The CDR3 DNA reads TGTGCCTGGAACAGGGGCCCCTATGGCTACACCTTC. It codes for CAWNRGPYGYTF.

This clone came up a few times. The gene calls are TRBV10-3 and TRBJ1-1; no reliable D call. Germline V gene lookup returns CDR1 ENHRY and CDR2 SYGVKD. Trimming took off 7 bases at V and 1 base at J, with 10 bases between the two ends. The CDR3 consists of 13 residues. The chain's CDR3 is CAINGESNTEAFF. For the CDR3, the DNA is TGTGCCATCAATGGGGAATCGAACACTGAAGCTTTCTTT.

The gene calls are TRBV2 and TRBJ2-7; D is perhaps TRBD1 (5 bases). CDR3 length: 14 residues. Trimming removed 6 bases from V and 5 bases from J, with 17 bases in between. CDR1 SNHLY and CDR2 FYNNEI come from the germline V gene. The CDR3 loop is CASSPRQGFHEQYF. The CDR3, as DNA: TGTGCCAGCAGCCCCAGGCAGGGTTTCCACGAGCAGTACTTC.

This clone has only a few counts. The rearrangement links TRBV5-5 to TRBJ2-7, with D unresolved. CDR1 is SGHKS, CDR2 YYEKEE, per germline (reference sequence). The CDR3 sequence is 14 residues long. Trimming shortened V by 4 bases and J by 3 bases, and 14 bases separated the two germline ends. CDR3 amino acids: CASSNRRQNYEQYF. CDR3 sequence (DNA): TGTGCCAGCAGCAACCGGCGTCAAAACTACGAGCAGTACTTC.

Remarks on this clone: The identical CDR3 is also encoded by other nucleotide sequences in the sample. J is TRBJ1-1 and V is TRBV29-1, with D unresolved. The CDR3 consists of 12 residues. V lost 0 bases, J lost 10 bases, and 12 bases lay in between. Germline CDR1 and CDR2: SQVTM and ANQGSEA. The CDR3 DNA is TGCAGCGTTGAAGATCGAGGATGGGGAGCTTTCTTT. Amino acid sequence: CSVEDRGWGAFF.

The V and J genes are TRBV30 and TRBJ1-2; D gene ambiguous. The germline gives CDR1 GTSNPN, CDR2 SVGIG (reference sequence). The CDR3 sequence is 8 residues long. Trimming took 4 bases from V and 14 from J, leaving 8 bases between them. CDR3 in amino acids: CAWNLGTF. CDR3 bases: TGTGCCTGGAATTTAGGGACCTTC.

This rearrangement joins TRBV30 to TRBJ2-3; no reliable D call. V lost 4 bases and J lost 1, with 6 bases in between. The CDR3 extends over 12 amino acids. Germline V gene sequence: CDR1 GTSNPN, CDR2 SVGIG (reference sequence). CDR3 region: CAWTKGTDTQYF. For the CDR3, the DNA is TGTGCCTGGACTAAGGGCACAGATACGCAGTATTTT.

The rearrangement links TRBV7-9 to TRBJ1-6; D gene ambiguous. The V gene's germline CDR1 is SEHNR and CDR2 FQNEAQ (reference sequence). The ends were cut back, 3 bases at V and 7 bases at J, with 13 bases in the middle. The CDR3 sequence is 15 residues long. The CDR3 coding sequence is TGTGCCAGCAGCTTTGTCGCTCACCCGAATTCACCCCTCCACTTT. It is translated as CASSFVAHPNSPLHF.

The V and J genes are TRBV7-8 and TRBJ2-3; possible D gene TRBD2, 6 bases. Trimming pared 6 bases from V and 2 bases from J, leaving 9 bases between. The CDR3 is 13 amino acids. Germline CDR1 is SGHVS and CDR2 is FQNEAQ. CDR3 loop: CASSGGTTDTQYF. The CDR3, as DNA: TGTGCCAGCAGTGGGGGGACCACAGATACGCAGTATTTT. Drawing the rest from reference TRBV7-8 and TRBJ2-3, the complete variable domain is GAGVSQSPRYKVAKRGQDVALRCDPISGHVSLFWYQQALGQGPEFLTYFQNEAQLDKSGLPSDRFFAERPEGSVSTLKIQRTQQEDSAVYLCASSGGTTDTQYFGPGTRLTVL.

This clone was seen a handful of times. This rearrangement joins TRBV7-9 to TRBJ2-1; D possibly corresponds to TRBD1 (6 bases). This CDR3 spans 13 amino acids. Germline V gene data show CDR1 as SEHNR and CDR2 as FQNEAQ (reference sequence). Between the trimmed V and J ends, which lost 3 bases and 7 bases, there was a span of 10 bases. CDR3 coding DNA: TGTGCCAGCAGCTTGCAGGGGCAAAATGAGCAGTTCTTC. Amino acids: CASSLQGQNEQFF.

The gene calls are TRBV25-1 and TRBJ2-7; 9 bases line up with TRBD1. The CDR3 is 13 amino acids. V was clipped by 7 bases and J by 5 bases; unmatched bases: 6. CDR1 and CDR2 (germline): MGHDK, SYGVNS. CDR3 amino acids: CASTGQGLHEQYF. The CDR3, as DNA: TGTGCCAGCACAGGACAGGGGTTGCACGAGCAGTACTTC.

For this clone: Other DNA variants within this sample encode the same CDR3. The rearrangement links TRBV5-1 to TRBJ2-7; 9 bases match TRBD1. Looked up from germline, CDR1 is SGHRS and CDR2 is YFSETQ. J lost 4 bases, V lost 4 bases, and 6 bases had no gene match. The CDR3 is 14 amino acids. In DNA form, the CDR3 reads TGCGCCAGCAGCCCCGGACAGGGGATTTACGAGCAGTACTTC. Translation: CASSPGQGIYEQYF.

The chain carries TRBV15 and TRBJ2-2; a possible D gene is TRBD2 (6 bases). Germline loops: CDR1 LNHNV, CDR2 YYDKDF (reference sequence). The V gene lost 3 bases and the J gene lost 6 bases, with 14 bases spanning the gap. The CDR3 contains 15 residues. The CDR3 nucleotides are TGTGCCACCAGCAGGACCGGGACTCCTTCCGGGGAGCTGTTTTTT. Its translation is CATSRTGTPSGELFF.

The chain combines TRBV7-3 with TRBJ2-5, with TRBD1 as a possible D gene (5 bases). Germline V gives CDR1 SGHTA, CDR2 FQGTGA. The CDR3 is 13 residues long. Trimming took off 5 bases at V and 2 bases at J, with 9 bases between the two ends. The chain's CDR3 is CASSPTVQETQYF. The CDR3 coding sequence is TGTGCCAGCAGCCCGACAGTACAAGAGACCCAGTACTTC.

The chain links TRBV7-2 to TRBJ2-3, with 11 bases matching TRBD2. Germline V gene sequence: CDR1 SGHTA, CDR2 FQGNSA. V gave up 5 bases and J gave up 6 bases; unmatched junction bases: 7. This CDR3 contains 15 residues. As DNA, the CDR3 is TGTGCCAGCAGCCAGCATCCTAGCGGGGGGGATACGCAGTATTTT. This gives the protein CASSQHPSGGDTQYF.

This chain uses TRBV5-4 with TRBJ1-1; D gene unclear. The germline V and J ends were trimmed by 6 bases and 4 bases, with 16 bases remaining between them. Per germline, CDR1 SGHNT and CDR2 YYREEE (reference sequence). This CDR3 is 14 amino acids long. CDR3 coding DNA: TGTGCCAGCACCCCGCCCGGCCGCGGCACTGAAGCTTTCTTT. It is translated as CASTPPGRGTEAFF.

This chain uses TRBV4-3 with TRBJ1-5; D possibly corresponds to TRBD1 (5 bases). Germline CDR1 and CDR2: LGHNA and YSLEER. V was pared by 0 bases and J by 8 bases, with 8 bases between. CDR3 length: 13 amino acids. The CDR3 loop reads CASSQELQEPQHF. For the CDR3, the DNA is TGCGCCAGCAGCCAAGAACTACAGGAGCCCCAGCATTTT.

This clone was seen a few times. The rearrangement links TRBV10-3 to TRBJ2-3; D call uncertain. Germline CDR1 ENHRY, CDR2 SYGVKD. The CDR3 covers 13 residues. The V and J ends lost 8 bases and 0 bases respectively, with 9 bases between them. CDR3 DNA sequence: TGTGCCATCCGAATGGCTAGCACAGATACGCAGTATTTT. Its translation is CAIRMASTDTQYF.

The sample holds a few counts of this clone. The V call is TRBV10-3, the J call TRBJ2-2, with TRBD2 matching 10 bases. Per germline, CDR1 ENHRY and CDR2 SYGVKD. The V and J ends lost 10 bases and 3 bases, in that order; junction bases with no gene match: 8. The CDR3 runs 15 residues. In DNA, the CDR3 is TGTGCCAGCAGCGTAGCGGGGGGTGACACCGGGGAGCTGTTTTTT. Encoded protein: CASSVAGGDTGELFF.

V gene TRBV28 combines with J gene TRBJ2-5; TRBD1 or TRBD2 may be the D gene (5 bases each). V lost 4 bases, J lost 6 bases, and 18 bases lay in between. Germline CDR1 reads MDHEN; CDR2 reads SYDVKM. The CDR3 is made up of 15 amino acids. The CDR3 protein is CASSSPGPDTKTQYF. CDR3 DNA sequence: TGTGCCAGCAGTTCTCCGGGACCGGACACGAAGACCCAGTACTTC.